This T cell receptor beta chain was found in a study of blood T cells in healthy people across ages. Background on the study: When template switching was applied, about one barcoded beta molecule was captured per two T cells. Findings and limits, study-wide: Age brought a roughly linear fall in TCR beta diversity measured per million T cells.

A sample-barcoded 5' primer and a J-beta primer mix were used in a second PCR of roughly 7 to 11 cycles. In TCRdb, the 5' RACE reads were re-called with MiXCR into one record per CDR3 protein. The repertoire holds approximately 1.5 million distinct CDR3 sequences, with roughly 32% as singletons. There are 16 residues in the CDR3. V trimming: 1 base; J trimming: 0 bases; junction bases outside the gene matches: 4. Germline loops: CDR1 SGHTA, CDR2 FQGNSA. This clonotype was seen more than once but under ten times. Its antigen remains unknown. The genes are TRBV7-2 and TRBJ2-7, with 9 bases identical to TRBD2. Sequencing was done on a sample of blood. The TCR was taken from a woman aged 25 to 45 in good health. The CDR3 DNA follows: TGTGCCAGCAGCTTAGACCTTAGCGGGAGCTCCTACGAGCAGTACTTC. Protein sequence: CASSLDLSGSSYEQYF.